One T cell receptor (beta chain) is described in this entry. Its antigen is unidentified. Time point of the sample: week 23, last vaccination. Every vaccine dose comprised 300 ug of mutant IDH1 20-mer peptide plus topical imiquimod. The assay was immunoSEQ multiplex PCR, and TCRdb's table has in-frame clones only and misses some. This repertoire shows about 65,000 clones, approximately 81% found once; its top ten account for approximately 3.7%. Germline CDR1 and CDR2: GTSNPN and SVGIG (reference sequence). V lost 2 bases and J lost 1; bases outside the gene matches: 2. The CDR3 totals 14 residues. The data are from a study of a mutant IDH1 vaccine in newly diagnosed glioma.

The specimen was PBMCs, collected from a glioma patient whose treatment included an IDH1 peptide vaccine. This TCR was recovered from a man aged 30 to 45 with glioma. V usage is TRBV30 and J usage is TRBJ1-2; the match to TRBD1 covers 9 bases. CDR3 bases: TGTGCCTGGAGTTGGACAGGGGTTAACTATGGCTACACCTTC. This encodes CAWSWTGVNYGYTF.